The TCR beta chain under discussion was sequenced for a study of cytomegalovirus exposure and HLA in healthy donors. Per germline, CDR1 SNHLY and CDR2 FYNNEI. Trimming took 6 bases from V and 4 from J; bases not matched to a gene: 11. There are 16 residues in the CDR3. A multiplex PCR was run with 60 Vbeta primers and 13 Jbeta primers. Generated by immunoSEQ multiplex PCR, the TCRdb table keeps only in-frame clones and is missing some. The data contain about 120,000 clones, around 84% of them singletons. In regard to this clone: Its target is unknown.

Study-wide points: Common viral pathogens (according to a later analysis) appeared linked to several of the most significant clusters.

This receptor was taken from a woman in her twenties or thirties in good health and CMV-seropositive. The specimen was PBMCs. The chain has TRBV2 and TRBJ1-3; 8 bases are shared with TRBD1. The CDR3 nucleotides are TGTGCCAGCAGCACCCTCGGACAGGGCGAGGGAAACACCATATATTTT. This encodes CASSTLGQGEGNTIYF.